This paragraph covers one T cell receptor (beta chain) sequence. This specimen comes from a study of cytomegalovirus exposure and HLA in healthy donors. Germline V gives CDR1 GTSNPN, CDR2 SVGIG (reference sequence). The CDR3 is 14 amino acids. V lost 3 bases to trimming and J lost 2 bases; unmatched junction nucleotides: 1. Clones were read by immunoSEQ multiplex PCR, and TCRdb kept only the in-frame ones, dropping some. Of some 69,000 clones in the sample, 96% are singletons; the top ten hold more than 4%. Sequenced: PBMCs. This chain joins TRBV30 and TRBJ2-7, with 13 bases aligning to TRBD2. The clonotype was recovered from a woman aged 18-30 years in good health and CMV-seropositive. The CDR3 loop is CAWSGLAGAYEQYF. CDR3 bases: TGTGCCTGGAGCGGACTAGCGGGAGCCTACGAGCAGTACTTC.